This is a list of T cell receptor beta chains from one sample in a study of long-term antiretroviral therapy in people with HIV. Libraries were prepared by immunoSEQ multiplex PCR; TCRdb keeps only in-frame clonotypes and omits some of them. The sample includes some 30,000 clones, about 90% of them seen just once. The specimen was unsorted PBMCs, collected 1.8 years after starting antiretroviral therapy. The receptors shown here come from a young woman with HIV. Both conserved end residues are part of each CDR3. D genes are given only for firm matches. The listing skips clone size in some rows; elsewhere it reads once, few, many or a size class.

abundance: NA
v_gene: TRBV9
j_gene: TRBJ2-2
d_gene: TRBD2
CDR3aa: CASSVGWASGLGGELFF
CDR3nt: TGTGCCAGCAGCGTAGGATGGGCTAGCGGCCTCGGCGGGGAGCTGTTTTTT

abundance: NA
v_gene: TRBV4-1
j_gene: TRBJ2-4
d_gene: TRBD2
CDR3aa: CASSQEGDGRLARDIQYF
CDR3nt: TGCGCCAGCAGCCAAGAGGGGGACGGTAGACTAGCTCGGGACATTCAGTACTTC

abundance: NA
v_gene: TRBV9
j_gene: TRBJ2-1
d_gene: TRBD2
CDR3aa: CASSVTVQAGDNEQFF
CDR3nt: TGTGCCAGCAGCGTAACGGTTCAAGCGGGGGACAATGAGCAGTTCTTC

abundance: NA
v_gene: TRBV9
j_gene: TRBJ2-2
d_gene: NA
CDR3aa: CASSQGDTGELFF
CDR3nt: TGTGCCAGCAGTCAGGGAGACACCGGGGAGCTGTTTTTT

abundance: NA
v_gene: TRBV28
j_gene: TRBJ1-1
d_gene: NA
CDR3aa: CASTNLGGRTEAFF
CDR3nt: TGTGCCAGCACTAACCTGGGCGGGAGAACTGAAGCTTTCTTT

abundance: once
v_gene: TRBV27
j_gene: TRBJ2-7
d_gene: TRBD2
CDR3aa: CASSASGTSRYEQYF
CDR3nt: TGTGCCAGCAGTGCTTCCGGGACTAGCAGGTACGAGCAGTACTTC

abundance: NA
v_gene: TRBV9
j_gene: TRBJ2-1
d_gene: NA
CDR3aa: CASSFGLDEQFF
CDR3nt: TGTGCCAGCAGTTTTGGACTCGACGAGCAGTTCTTC

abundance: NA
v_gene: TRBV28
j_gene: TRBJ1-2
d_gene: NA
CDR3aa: CASSREYYGYTF
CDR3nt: TGTGCCAGCAGTAGGGAGTACTATGGCTACACCTTC

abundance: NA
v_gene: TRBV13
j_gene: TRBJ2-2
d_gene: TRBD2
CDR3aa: CASSFGTSGNTGELFF
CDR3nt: TGTGCCAGCAGCTTCGGGACTAGCGGGAACACCGGGGAGCTGTTTTTT

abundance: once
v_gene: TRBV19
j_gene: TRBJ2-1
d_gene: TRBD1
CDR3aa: CASSTTGQASNEQFF
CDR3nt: TGTGCCAGTAGTACGACGGGACAGGCGTCCAATGAGCAGTTCTTC

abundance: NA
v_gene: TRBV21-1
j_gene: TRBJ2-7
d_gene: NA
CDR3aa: CASSKISTIGGSYEQYF
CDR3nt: TGTGCCAGCAGCAAGATTTCCACGATCGGGGGCTCCTACGAGCAGTACTTC

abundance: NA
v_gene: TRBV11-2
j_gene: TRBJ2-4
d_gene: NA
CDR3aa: CASSTARSPKNIQYF
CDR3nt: TGTGCCAGCAGCACCGCTCGATCTCCAAAAAACATTCAGTACTTC

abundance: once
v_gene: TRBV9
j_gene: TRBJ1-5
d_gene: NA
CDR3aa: CASSVAPGINQPQHF
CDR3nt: TGTGCCAGCAGCGTAGCTCCGGGGATAAATCAGCCCCAGCATTTT

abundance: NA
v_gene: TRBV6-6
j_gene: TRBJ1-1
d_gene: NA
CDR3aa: CASSYSQGDTEAFF
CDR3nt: TGTGCCAGCAGTTACTCTCAGGGTGACACTGAAGCTTTCTTT

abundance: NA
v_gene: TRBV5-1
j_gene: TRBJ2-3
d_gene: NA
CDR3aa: CASSLEREFADTQYF
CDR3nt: TGCGCCAGCAGCTTGGAACGGGAGTTTGCAGATACGCAGTATTTT

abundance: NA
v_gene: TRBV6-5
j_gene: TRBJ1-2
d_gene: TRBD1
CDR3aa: CASSTGQGGYGYTF
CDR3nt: TGTGCCAGCAGTACGGGACAGGGGGGCTATGGCTACACCTTC

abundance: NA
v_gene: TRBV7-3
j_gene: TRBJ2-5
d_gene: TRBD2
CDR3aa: CASSPNGAGEVETQYF
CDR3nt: TGTGCCAGCAGCCCGAATGGGGCGGGAGAGGTAGAGACCCAGTACTTC

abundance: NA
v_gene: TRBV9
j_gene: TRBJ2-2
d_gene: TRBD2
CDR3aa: CASSVDGGSRTGELFF
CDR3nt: TGTGCCAGCAGCGTAGATGGCGGGAGTCGGACCGGGGAGCTGTTTTTT

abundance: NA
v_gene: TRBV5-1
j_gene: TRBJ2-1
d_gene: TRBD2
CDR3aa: CASSLVPAGGMYNEQFF
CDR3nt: TGCGCCAGCAGCTTGGTTCCAGCGGGAGGGATGTACAATGAGCAGTTCTTC

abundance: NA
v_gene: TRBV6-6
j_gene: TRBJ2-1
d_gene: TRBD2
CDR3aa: CASSYFREGLNNEQFF
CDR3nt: TGTGCCAGCAGTTACTTCCGGGAGGGCCTTAACAATGAGCAGTTCTTC

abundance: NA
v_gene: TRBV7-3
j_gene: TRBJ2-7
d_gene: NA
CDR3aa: CASSPAGRSYEQYF
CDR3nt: TGTGCCAGCAGCCCCGCAGGCAGGTCCTACGAGCAGTACTTC

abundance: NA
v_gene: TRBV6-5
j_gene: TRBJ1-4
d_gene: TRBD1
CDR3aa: CASSYGQGFNEKLFF
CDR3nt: TGTGCCAGCAGTTACGGACAGGGCTTTAATGAAAAACTGTTTTTT

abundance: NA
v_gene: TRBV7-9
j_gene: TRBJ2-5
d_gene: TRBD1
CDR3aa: CASSPGQYVETQYF
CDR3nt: TGTGCCAGCAGCCCGGGACAGTACGTGGAGACCCAGTACTTC

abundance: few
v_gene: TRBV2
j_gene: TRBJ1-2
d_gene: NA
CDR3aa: CATIGPTGQGGYTF
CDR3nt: TGTGCCACCATTGGACCGACGGGACAAGGGGGCTACACCTTC

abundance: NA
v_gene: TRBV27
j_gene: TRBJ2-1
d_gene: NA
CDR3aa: CASSLRSIMTYNEQFF
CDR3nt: TGTGCCAGCAGTTTGAGGTCCATTATGACCTACAATGAGCAGTTCTTC

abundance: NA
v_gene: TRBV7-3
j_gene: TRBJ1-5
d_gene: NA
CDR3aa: CASSLGSASNQPQHF
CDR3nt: TGTGCCAGCAGCTTAGGTTCAGCCAGCAATCAGCCCCAGCATTTT

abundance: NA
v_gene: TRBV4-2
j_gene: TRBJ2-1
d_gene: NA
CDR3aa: CASSQDPSGEQFF
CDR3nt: TGTGCCAGCAGCCAAGATCCCAGCGGTGAGCAGTTCTTC

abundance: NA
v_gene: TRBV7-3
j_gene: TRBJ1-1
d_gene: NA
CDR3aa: CASSFNVNTEAFF
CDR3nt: TGTGCCAGCAGCTTCAATGTAAACACTGAAGCTTTCTTT

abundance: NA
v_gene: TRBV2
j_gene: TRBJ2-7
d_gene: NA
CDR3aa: CASSPQGSRVGSYEQYF
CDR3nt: TGTGCCAGCAGTCCACAGGGATCTAGGGTAGGGTCCTACGAGCAGTACTTC

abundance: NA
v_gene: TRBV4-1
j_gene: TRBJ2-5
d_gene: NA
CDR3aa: CASSQDPRRRETQYF
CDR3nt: TGCGCCAGCAGCCAAGACCCCAGGAGGAGGGAGACCCAGTACTTC

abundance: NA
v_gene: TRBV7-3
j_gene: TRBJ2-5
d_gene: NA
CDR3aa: CASSLTGATGETQYF
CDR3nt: TGTGCCAGCAGCTTAACAGGGGCTACAGGCGAGACCCAGTACTTC

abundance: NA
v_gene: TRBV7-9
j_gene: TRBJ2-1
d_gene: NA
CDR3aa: CASSLAGTYNEQFF
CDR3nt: TGTGCCAGCAGCTTAGCGGGGACCTACAATGAGCAGTTCTTC